This T cell receptor beta chain emerged from a study of blood T cell repertoires in COVID-19. On the study more broadly: Specimens from acute and convalescent COVID-19 originated in the United States, Italy and Spain. In each case, the material was cDNA or gDNA derived from T cells, B-cell-depleted T cells, or PBMCs.

Libraries were prepared by immunoSEQ multiplex PCR; TCRdb keeps only in-frame clonotypes and omits some of them. The repertoire holds 250,000 or so clones, with approximately 87% as singletons. CDR1 and CDR2 from the germline V gene are SGHTA and FQGNSA. The J segment lost 3 bases and the V segment lost 3 bases, leaving 7 bases of the junction unmatched. The CDR3 covers 17 residues. This receptor was identified in a man aged 60 to 69 with acute or convalescent COVID-19. This chain uses TRBV7-2 with TRBJ2-6; 8 nucleotides line up with TRBD2. The specimen was peripheral blood. CDR3 region: CASSFTAGAFGANVLTF. DNA for the CDR3: TGTGCCAGCAGCTTCACAGCGGGAGCCTTTGGGGCCAACGTCCTGACTTTC. Based on the CDR3 plus reference TRBV7-2 and TRBJ2-6, the full variable domain is GAGVSQSPSNKVTEKGKDVELRCDPISGHTALYWYRQSLGQGLEFLIYFQGNSAPDKSGLPSDRFSAERTGGSVSTLTIQRTQQEDSAVYLCASSFTAGAFGANVLTFGAGSRLTVL.